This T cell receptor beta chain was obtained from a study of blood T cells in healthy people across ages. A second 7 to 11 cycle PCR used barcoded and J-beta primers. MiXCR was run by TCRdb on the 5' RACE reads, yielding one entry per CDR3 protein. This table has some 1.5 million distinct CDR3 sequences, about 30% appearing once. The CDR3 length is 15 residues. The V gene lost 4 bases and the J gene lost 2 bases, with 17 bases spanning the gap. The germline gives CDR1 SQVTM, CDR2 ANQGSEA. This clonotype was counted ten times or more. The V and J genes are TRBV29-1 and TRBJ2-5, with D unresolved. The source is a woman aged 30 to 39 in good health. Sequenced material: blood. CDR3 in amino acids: CSVALSGPLQETQYF. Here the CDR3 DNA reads TGCAGCGTTGCCCTATCTGGACCGCTACAAGAGACCCAGTACTTC.